The 32 T cell receptor beta chains below were found in one sample sequenced in a study of sequential checkpoint blockade in melanoma. This table comes from immunoSEQ multiplex PCR, and its TCRdb copy is limited to in-frame clones, with some not included. The repertoire holds more than 7,500 clones, around 70% seen once, with 24% in the top ten. The sample's treatment: randomized to nivolumab then ipilimumab (arm A) or the reverse (arm B). The sequencing used CD8+ T cells sorted from blood (inferred from file names), collected from a patient given nivolumab and ipilimumab in sequence. The receptors stem from a human donor with melanoma.

The V gene is TRBV29-1, the J gene TRBJ1-4, with a possible D match to TRBD1 (6 bases). This CDR3 region has 18 residues. Trimming took off 1 base at V and 3 bases at J, with 21 bases between the two ends. The V gene's germline CDR1 is SQVTM and CDR2 ANQGSEA. The CDR3 spells CSVEAGSMWEGANEKLFF. CDR3 DNA sequence: TGCAGCGTTGAAGCCGGTAGCATGTGGGAGGGGGCTAATGAAAAACTGTTTTTT.

This clone came up a few times. The rearrangement joins TRBV28 to TRBJ2-3, with TRBD2 matching over 8 bases. This CDR3 region has 14 residues. V gave up 2 bases and J gave up 6 bases; unmatched junction bases: 4. The germline gives CDR1 MDHEN, CDR2 SYDVKM. DNA of the CDR3: TGTGCCAGCAGTTTACCGCGGGAGGCGGATACGCAGTATTTT. It is translated as CASSLPREADTQYF. Together with reference TRBV28 and TRBJ2-3, the CDR3 gives the full variable domain: DVKVTQSSRYLVKRTGEKVFLECVQDMDHENMFWYRQDPGLGLRLIYFSYDVKMKEKGDIPEGYSVSREKKERFSLILESASTNQTSMYLCASSLPREADTQYFGPGTRLTVL.

The chain recombines TRBV30 with TRBJ2-2; 9 positions match TRBD1. The V and J ends lost 3 bases and 6 bases, in that order; junction bases with no gene match: 8. Germline CDR1 is GTSNPN and CDR2 is SVGIG (reference sequence). The CDR3 extends over 15 amino acids. This CDR3 is CAWRLTGGTAGELFF. Here the CDR3 DNA reads TGTGCCTGGAGACTGACAGGGGGAACGGCCGGGGAGCTGTTTTTT.

This clone was counted a few times. V usage is TRBV4-1 and J usage is TRBJ2-3; 9 nucleotides line up with TRBD2. CDR1 and CDR2 (germline): MGHRA, YSYEKL. The CDR3 is 16 residues long. V lost 4 bases and J lost 2; bases outside the gene matches: 7. For the CDR3, the DNA is TGCGCCAGCAGCCCCCCGGCTAGCGGGGACACAGATACGCAGTATTTT. Residues: CASSPPASGDTDTQYF.

This clone showed up just once. The rearrangement joins TRBV2 to TRBJ1-2, with a weak D call TRBD1 (5 bases). Germline values: CDR1 SNHLY, CDR2 FYNNEI. V was trimmed by 5 bases and J by 0 bases, leaving 7 bases between them. CDR3 length equals 13 residues. The CDR3 spells CASSSTANYGYTF. In DNA form, the CDR3 reads TGTGCCAGCAGTTCGACAGCTAACTATGGCTACACCTTC. Full variable domain (remainder filled in from reference TRBV2 and TRBJ1-2): EPEVTQTPSHQVTQMGQEVILRCVPISNHLYFYWYRQILGQKVEFLVSFYNNEISEKSEIFDDQFSVERPDGSNFTLKIRSTKLEDSAMYFCASSSTANYGYTFGSGTRLTVV.

In its sample, this clone ranks as large. The V and J genes are TRBV4-1 and TRBJ2-7, with a weak D call TRBD2 (6 bases). V shed 3 bases and J shed 0 bases, with 21 bases lying between them. CDR3 length: 18 amino acids. Germline loops: CDR1 MGHRA, CDR2 YSYEKL. CDR3 protein: CASSQGDLGGASSYEQYF. The CDR3 region has the DNA TGCGCCAGCAGCCAGGGCGATCTTGGAGGGGCAAGCTCCTACGAGCAGTACTTC.

As DNA, the CDR3 is TGTGCCAGCAGGGATCGGGGGGGGAGAGGTTCACCCCTCCACTTT. It yields the protein CASRDRGGRGSPLHF. The chain carries TRBV5-6 and TRBJ1-6; tentatively, D is TRBD1 (5 bases). Trimming removed 5 bases at V and 9 bases at J, with 18 bases between. Germline-derived CDR1 and CDR2 are SGHDT and YYEEEE. This CDR3 is 15 amino acids long.

This clone qualifies as medium-sized. The chain has TRBV9 and TRBJ2-7; 12 nucleotides align to TRBD2. V lost 4 bases and J lost 4; bases outside the gene matches: 12. The CDR3 runs to 17 residues. Germline CDR1 and CDR2: SGDLS and YYNGEE. For the CDR3, the DNA is TGTGCCAGCAGCCCCTCTACTAGCGGGGGGCGTATGTACGAGCAGTACTTC. This encodes CASSPSTSGGRMYEQYF.

This clone has a handful of counts. J is TRBJ2-3 and V is TRBV4-1, with 7 bases aligning to TRBD2. CDR1 MGHRA and CDR2 YSYEKL come from the germline V gene. CDR3 length equals 18 residues. Losses at the gene ends were 3 bases for V and 2 bases for J; bases not matched to a gene: 14. CDR3 nucleotides: TGCGCCAGCAGCCAGGGGATGGCGGGAGTAGGTATCACAGATACGCAGTATTTT. Its translation: CASSQGMAGVGITDTQYF.

V gene TRBV28 combines with J gene TRBJ2-5; 7 bases line up with TRBD1. V dropped 4 bases and J dropped 3; count of bases not matched to a gene: 2. CDR3 length: 13 residues. Germline values: CDR1 MDHEN, CDR2 SYDVKM. CDR3 sequence: CASSYDREETQYF. CDR3 coding DNA: TGTGCCAGCAGTTATGACAGGGAAGAGACCCAGTACTTC.

The chain combines TRBV27 with TRBJ2-1, with 10 bases matching TRBD2. V lost 5 bases to trimming and J lost 3 bases; unmatched junction nucleotides: 7. Germline CDR1 MNHEY, CDR2 SMNVEV (reference sequence). CDR3 length: 16 amino acids. The CDR3 protein is CASSPHGTSDYNEQFF. DNA of the CDR3: TGTGCCAGCAGTCCTCACGGGACTAGCGACTACAATGAGCAGTTCTTC.

The chain links TRBV5-8 to TRBJ1-5; weak D call: TRBD1 (5 bases). The length of the CDR3 is 16 residues. CDR1 and CDR2 from the germline V gene are SGHTS and YDEGEE. The V and J ends lost 2 bases and 3 bases respectively, with 15 bases between them. The CDR3 DNA reads TGTGCCAGCAGCTTTGGCAGGGCCCATGCCAATCAGCCCCAGCATTTT. Its protein is CASSFGRAHANQPQHF.

This clone was recorded once. The rearrangement links TRBV7-8 to TRBJ2-5; D perhaps matches TRBD2 (6 bases). Germline CDR1 SGHVS, CDR2 FQNEAQ. Trimming took off 1 base at V and 5 bases at J, with 20 bases between the two ends. The CDR3 is 17 amino acids. The CDR3 loop is CASSLDERLGAGETQYF. The DNA for the CDR3 is TGTGCCAGCAGCTTAGATGAACGACTAGGTGCCGGGGAGACCCAGTACTTC.

The rearrangement uses TRBV4-2 and TRBJ2-2; 7 nucleotides align to TRBD2. The CDR3 spans 17 residues. The germline V gene has CDR1 LGHNA and CDR2 YNFKEQ. V was pared by 6 bases and J by 5 bases, with 15 bases of the junction left unmatched. The CDR3 DNA sequence: TGTGCCAGCAGAGCTGCTGATGGACTAGGCAGAACCGGGGAGCTGTTTTTT. Translation gives CASRAADGLGRTGELFF.

The chain couples TRBV2 to TRBJ2-1; 11 bases align to TRBD2. Losses at the gene ends were 4 bases for V and 8 bases for J; bases not matched to a gene: 13. Germline loops: CDR1 SNHLY, CDR2 FYNNEI. This CDR3 comprises 17 residues. CDR3 nucleotides: TGTGCCAGCAGTGGCGGCCCTAGCGGGAGGAGTTTGTATGAGCAGTTCTTC. Translation gives CASSGGPSGRSLYEQFF.

The J gene is TRBJ1-4, the V gene TRBV5-1; perhaps TRBD1 as D (6 bases). The CDR3 covers 14 residues. Germline CDR1 reads SGHRS; CDR2 reads YFSETQ. Trimming pared 7 bases from V and 6 bases from J, leaving 16 bases between. The chain's CDR3 is CASGNRDTDEKLFF. CDR3 bases: TGCGCCAGCGGTAACAGGGACACGGATGAAAAACTGTTTTTT.

This chain connects TRBV2 to TRBJ1-1, with D perhaps matching TRBD1 (5 bases). Trimming pared 6 bases from V and 1 base from J, leaving 15 bases between. Germline-derived CDR1 and CDR2 are SNHLY and FYNNEI. CDR3 size: 15 residues. CDR3 in amino acids: CASRPSLQGNTEAFF. The CDR3 DNA reads as TGTGCCAGCAGGCCCAGTCTCCAGGGGAACACTGAAGCTTTCTTT.

This clone came up a few times. The V and J genes are TRBV6-4 and TRBJ2-1, with 9 nucleotides matching TRBD1. Trimming cost V 4 bases and J 8 bases; bases outside gene matches: 12. Per the germline V gene, CDR1 is MRHNA and CDR2 is SNTAGT. This CDR3 spans 16 amino acids. The CDR3 loop is CASSGEIGQGRDEQFF. CDR3 sequence (DNA): TGTGCCAGCAGTGGAGAAATAGGACAGGGGAGAGATGAGCAGTTCTTC.

V usage is TRBV6-6 and J usage is TRBJ1-5, with D uncertain. The CDR3 consists of 15 residues. Trimming stripped 0 bases from V and 5 bases from J, with 11 bases between. Germline CDR1 is MNHNY and CDR2 is SVGAGI (reference sequence). CDR3 protein: CASSYSVAPHQPQHF. CDR3 in DNA: TGTGCCAGCAGTTACTCGGTGGCACCGCATCAGCCCCAGCATTTT.

This clone is medium-sized (0.01 to 0.1%) by share. The chain combines TRBV6-4 with TRBJ2-1, with 9 bases fitting TRBD2. The germline CDR1 and CDR2 sequences are MRHNA and SNTAGT. V shed 3 bases, J shed 6 bases, and the junction held 3 bases outside the gene matches. This CDR3 spans 14 amino acids. The CDR3 loop reads CASSEAGGSNEQFF. The CDR3 DNA reads TGTGCCAGCAGTGAGGCGGGAGGGTCCAATGAGCAGTTCTTC.

This clone was picked up one time. This chain uses TRBV30 with TRBJ2-5, with a tentative D call TRBD1 (6 bases). Near its end, the DNA agrees better with TRBJ2-7, so the J call may be wrong. Germline V gene data show CDR1 as GTSNPN and CDR2 as SVGIG (reference sequence). This CDR3 spans 15 amino acids. The CDR3 sequence: CAWNPSGGGLYEQYF. In DNA form, the CDR3 reads TGTGCCTGGAATCCTAGTGGGGGCGGGCTCTACGAGCAGTACTTC.

This clone was found once. The V call is TRBV5-1, the J call TRBJ2-1; 9 bases are shared with TRBD2. Germline CDR1 reads SGHRS; CDR2 reads YFSETQ. The ends lost 4 bases at V and 4 bases at J; junction bases unmatched: 12. The CDR3 is 17 amino acids. The CDR3 region is CASSGLAGSNPYNEQFF. DNA of the CDR3: TGCGCCAGCAGCGGTCTAGCGGGATCGAACCCGTACAATGAGCAGTTCTTC. Filled out from reference TRBV5-1 and TRBJ2-1, the complete variable domain reads KAGVTQTPRYLIKTRGQQVTLSCSPISGHRSVSWYQQTPGQGLQFLFEYFSETQRNKGNFPGRFSGRQFSNSRSEMNVSTLELGDSALYLCASSGLAGSNPYNEQFFGPGTRLTVL.

The chain uses TRBV5-4 and TRBJ2-3; 7 bases are shared with TRBD2. V gave up 3 bases and J gave up 0 bases; unmatched junction bases: 7. The CDR3 sequence is 16 residues long. Germline lookup yields CDR1 SGHNT and CDR2 YYREEE (reference sequence). CDR3 DNA: TGTGCCAGCAGCTACACTGGGGGGGTTAGCACAGATACGCAGTATTTT. It encodes CASSYTGGVSTDTQYF.

In DNA form, the CDR3 reads TGTGCCTTACCCTTCCCCACACAGTCAAACTATGGCTACACCTTC. This encodes CALPFPTQSNYGYTF. The chain carries TRBV30 and TRBJ1-2; D is undetermined. V shed 7 bases and J shed 2 bases, with 20 bases lying between them. CDR1 GTSNPN and CDR2 SVGIG come from the germline V gene (reference sequence). The CDR3 is 15 amino acids. Drawing the rest from reference TRBV30 and TRBJ1-2, the complete variable domain is SQTIHQWPATLVQPVGSPLSLECTVEGTSNPNLYWYRQAAGRGLQLLFYSVGIGQISSEVPQNLSASRPQDRQFILSSKKLLLSDSGFYLCALPFPTQSNYGYTFGSGTRLTVV.

This clone was counted only a few times. The V call is TRBV19, the J call TRBJ2-7, with TRBD2 matching 7 bases. Germline V gene lookup returns CDR1 LNHDA and CDR2 SQIVND (reference sequence). With 6 bases clipped from V and 3 bases from J, the junction kept 5 bases outside the gene matches. The CDR3 contains 13 residues. The CDR3 DNA follows: TGTGCCAGTAGAATGACTAGCAGCTACGAGCAGTACTTC. It is translated as CASRMTSSYEQYF.

The rearrangement links TRBV18 to TRBJ1-1; no reliable D call. V was cut by 0 bases and J by 1 base, with 9 bases left in between. CDR3 size: 15 residues. Germline CDR1 is KGHSH and CDR2 is LQKENI. CDR3 sequence (DNA): TGTGCCAGCTCACCACCGAGGGAACCGAACACTGAAGCTTTCTTT. Protein product: CASSPPREPNTEAFF.

CDR3 in amino acids: CASSLEDNHNEKLFF. DNA for the CDR3: TGTGCCAGCAGCTTAGAGGACAACCATAATGAAAAACTGTTTTTT. The chain recombines TRBV7-6 with TRBJ1-4, with a weak D call TRBD1 (5 bases). V lost 1 base to trimming and J lost 4 bases, with 10 bases between them. This CDR3 contains 15 residues. Germline CDR1 and CDR2: SGHVS and FNYEAQ.

The V and J genes are TRBV7-9 and TRBJ2-2; D gene uncertain. Trimming took 10 bases from V and 7 from J, leaving 16 bases between them. The CDR3 contains 13 residues. Germline CDR1 and CDR2: SEHNR and FQNEAQ (reference sequence). For the CDR3, the DNA is TGTGCCATCGTGGAGATAGAAAACGGGGAGCTGTTTTTT. Translating it yields CAIVEIENGELFF.

This chain links TRBV7-9 with TRBJ2-1; the match to TRBD1 covers 7 bases. Looked up from germline, CDR1 is SEHNR and CDR2 is FQNEAQ (reference sequence). V shed 1 base and J 4 bases; nucleotides not matched to a gene: 4. The CDR3 runs to 15 residues. The CDR3 nucleotides read TGTGCCAGCAGCTTAGTGGGACAGCCTTACAATGAGCAGTTCTTC. Its translation is CASSLVGQPYNEQFF.

This clone came up once. The chain recombines TRBV6-6 with TRBJ2-2; D is unresolved. Trimming removed 0 bases at V and 7 bases at J, with 12 bases between. CDR1 and CDR2 from the germline V gene are MNHNY and SVGAGI (reference sequence). The CDR3 length is 15 residues. The CDR3 DNA is TGTGCCAGCAGTTACTCTGGGCCCCCGGTCGGGGAGCTGTTTTTT. It translates to CASSYSGPPVGELFF.

This clone was detected only once. The chain carries TRBV4-1 and TRBJ2-3; 12 bases agree with TRBD2. Losses at the gene ends were 0 bases for V and 4 bases for J; bases not matched to a gene: 2. Germline CDR1 reads MGHRA; CDR2 reads YSYEKL. This CDR3 spans 16 amino acids. The CDR3, as DNA: TGCGCCAGCAGCCAAGAACCTAGCGGGGGGGCAGATACGCAGTATTTT. Translating gives CASSQEPSGGADTQYF.

This clone is termed medium-sized. The genes are TRBV6-1 and TRBJ1-6, with unresolved D. Germline CDR1 MNHNS, CDR2 SASEGT. The CDR3 contains 15 residues. The V and J ends lost 3 bases and 7 bases respectively, with 13 bases between them. As DNA, the CDR3 is TGTGCCAGCAGTGAGGGCCTAACCGGAAATTCACCCCTCCACTTT. It encodes CASSEGLTGNSPLHF.